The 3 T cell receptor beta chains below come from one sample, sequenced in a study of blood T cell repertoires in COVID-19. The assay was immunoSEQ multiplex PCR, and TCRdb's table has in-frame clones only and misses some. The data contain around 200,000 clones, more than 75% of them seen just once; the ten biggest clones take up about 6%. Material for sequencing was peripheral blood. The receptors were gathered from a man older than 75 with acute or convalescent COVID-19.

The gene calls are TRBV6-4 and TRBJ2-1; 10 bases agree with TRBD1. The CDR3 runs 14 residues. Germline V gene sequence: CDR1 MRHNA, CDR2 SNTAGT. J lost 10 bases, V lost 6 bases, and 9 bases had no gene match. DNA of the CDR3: TGTGCCAGCAGCGTAGGACAGGGGGGAGTGGAGCAGTTCTTC. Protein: CASSVGQGGVEQFF.

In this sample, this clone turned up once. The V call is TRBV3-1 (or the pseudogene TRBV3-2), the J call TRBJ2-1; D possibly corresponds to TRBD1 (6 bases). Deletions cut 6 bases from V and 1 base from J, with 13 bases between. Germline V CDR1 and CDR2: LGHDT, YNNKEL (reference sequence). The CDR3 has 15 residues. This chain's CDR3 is CASRLQGGSYNEQFF. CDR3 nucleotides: TGTGCCAGCAGACTACAGGGTGGATCCTACAATGAGCAGTTCTTC.

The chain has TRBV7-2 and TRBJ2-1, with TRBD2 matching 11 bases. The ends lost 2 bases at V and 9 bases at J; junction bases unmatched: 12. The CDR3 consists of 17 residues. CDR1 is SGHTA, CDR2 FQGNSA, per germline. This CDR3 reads CASSLSSEYSGRGEQFF. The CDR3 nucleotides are TGTGCCAGCAGCTTATCCTCCGAATATAGCGGGAGGGGTGAGCAGTTCTTC.